The 22 T cell receptor beta chains reported below all come from one sample, sequenced in a study of blood T cell repertoires in COVID-19. Repertoires were generated with immunoSEQ multiplex PCR, while TCRdb's copy carries only in-frame clones and drops some. The data show 250,000 to 300,000 clones, roughly 90% seen once. The sequenced sample was PBMCs or T cells enriched from blood (not recorded which). These receptors originate from a middle-aged woman who had recovered from COVID-19.

This sequence joins TRBV4-1 and TRBJ1-1, with TRBD1 matching 7 bases. The trim removed 2 bases at V and 4 bases at J, leaving 13 bases unmatched. Germline values: CDR1 MGHRA, CDR2 YSYEKL. The CDR3 sequence is 17 residues long. The CDR3 sequence: CASSQTQGLRVGTEAFF. CDR3 nucleotides: TGCGCCAGCAGCCAAACACAGGGGCTCAGGGTAGGCACTGAAGCTTTCTTT.

V usage is TRBV2 and J usage is TRBJ1-3, with a tentative D call TRBD1 (6 bases). Trimming left V 5 bases short and J 3 bases short, with 8 bases between. Germline-derived CDR1 and CDR2 are SNHLY and FYNNEI. This CDR3 region has 13 residues. The chain's CDR3 is CASSWGLGNTIYF. The CDR3 DNA reads as TGTGCCAGCAGTTGGGGGCTTGGAAACACCATATATTTT.

The CDR3 DNA sequence: TGTGCCAGCAGCGTAGGAGTAGTAGCGGGAGGAGGTGATGAGCAGTTCTTC. Amino acids: CASSVGVVAGGGDEQFF. The V call is TRBV9, the J call TRBJ2-1; 10 bases align to TRBD2. Trimming cost V 0 bases and J 8 bases; bases outside gene matches: 11. There are 17 residues in the CDR3. Germline V gene lookup returns CDR1 SGDLS and CDR2 YYNGEE.

This sequence joins TRBV4-1 and TRBJ2-7; 10 nucleotides match TRBD2. Germline assignment: CDR1 MGHRA and CDR2 YSYEKL. With 5 bases clipped from V and 3 bases from J, the junction kept 4 bases outside the gene matches. This CDR3 is built from 14 residues. The chain's CDR3 is CASSEVAGGYEQYF. In DNA form, the CDR3 reads TGCGCCAGCAGCGAGGTAGCGGGGGGCTACGAGCAGTACTTC.

This sequence joins TRBV19 and TRBJ2-1; TRBD2 matches at 15 bases. CDR3 length: 14 residues. Trimming at V came to 10 bases and at J to 7 bases, leaving 5 bases not matched to a gene. CDR1 LNHDA and CDR2 SQIVND come from the germline V gene (reference sequence). CDR3 loop: CATSGLAGGNEQFF. The CDR3 nucleotides are TGTGCCACCTCGGGACTAGCGGGGGGTAATGAGCAGTTCTTC.

The rearrangement links TRBV18 to TRBJ2-1, with TRBD2 matching 10 bases. V gave up 2 bases and J gave up 9 bases; unmatched junction bases: 7. This CDR3 is 15 amino acids long. In germline, CDR1 is KGHSH, CDR2 LQKENI. The CDR3 DNA sequence: TGTGCCAGCTCACCATCCCTAGCGGGAGTTGCTGAGCAGTTCTTC. Amino acids: CASSPSLAGVAEQFF.

This chain joins TRBV5-6 and TRBJ1-2; D remains unclear. The germline V gene has CDR1 SGHDT and CDR2 YYEEEE. The CDR3 contains 17 residues. V was clipped by 0 bases and J by 8 bases, with 23 bases between them. This chain's CDR3 is CASSLAVLGSLSGGYTF. The CDR3 DNA reads as TGTGCCAGCAGCTTGGCGGTATTGGGGAGTCTGTCTGGGGGCTACACCTTC.

The V and J genes are TRBV6-5 and TRBJ1-2; perhaps TRBD1 as D (5 bases). This CDR3 spans 13 amino acids. The germline CDR1 and CDR2 sequences are MNHEY and SVGAGI. V was pared by 2 bases and J by 6 bases, with 10 bases between. In DNA, the CDR3 is TGTGCCAGCAGTTACGCCAGGGATCATGGCTACACCTTC. Translation gives CASSYARDHGYTF.

This chain joins TRBV15 and TRBJ2-2; no clear D gene. Trimming left V 2 bases short and J 8 bases short, with 6 bases between. The CDR3 covers 12 residues. Per germline, CDR1 LNHNV and CDR2 YYDKDF (reference sequence). The CDR3 spells CATSRSPGELFF. DNA of the CDR3: TGTGCCACCAGCAGAAGCCCGGGGGAGCTGTTTTTT.

This sequence joins TRBV5-6 and TRBJ2-1, with 7 nucleotides matching TRBD2. The J segment lost 6 bases and the V segment lost 4 bases, leaving 13 bases of the junction unmatched. Germline V gene lookup returns CDR1 SGHDT and CDR2 YYEEEE. The CDR3 contains 16 residues. CDR3 DNA sequence: TGTGCCAGCAGCGGAACCGGGACTATTCGCCTCAATGAGCAGTTCTTC. As protein: CASSGTGTIRLNEQFF.

The chain combines TRBV19 with TRBJ1-5, with TRBD1 identical over 9 bases. The J segment lost 6 bases and the V segment lost 4 bases, leaving 7 bases of the junction unmatched. The CDR3 has 15 residues. The germline V gene has CDR1 LNHDA and CDR2 SQIVND (reference sequence). The chain's CDR3 is CASSSQGQGAQPQHF. CDR3 nucleotides: TGTGCCAGTAGTAGCCAGGGACAGGGCGCTCAGCCCCAGCATTTT.

The V call is TRBV2, the J call TRBJ2-5; possibly TRBD1 for D (6 bases). V shed 7 bases and J shed 5 bases, with 17 bases lying between them. This CDR3 has 14 residues. The germline V gene encodes CDR1 SNHLY and CDR2 FYNNEI. CDR3 sequence reads: CASTAQGIRETQYF. The CDR3 DNA reads as TGTGCCAGCACGGCCCAGGGGATTCGGGAGACCCAGTACTTC.

The genes are TRBV14 and TRBJ2-3; the D gene is possibly TRBD2 (6 bases). Between the trimmed V and J ends, which lost 1 base and 4 bases, there was a span of 9 bases. Germline V CDR1 and CDR2: SGHDN, FVKESK. The CDR3 is made up of 14 amino acids. Here the CDR3 reads CASSQVAGPDTQYF. The CDR3 DNA reads as TGTGCCAGCAGCCAAGTCGCGGGACCAGATACGCAGTATTTT.

V usage is TRBV7-2 and J usage is TRBJ1-6; D not resolved. Germline V gene sequence: CDR1 SGHTA, CDR2 FQGNSA. V lost 2 bases, J lost 3 bases, and 11 bases lay in between. The CDR3 has 16 residues. The CDR3, as DNA: TGTGCCAGCAGCTTAAGTCCTAACAGCTATAATTCACCCCTCCACTTT. This sequence encodes CASSLSPNSYNSPLHF.

This clone was observed a handful of times. V usage is TRBV19 and J usage is TRBJ1-1; TRBD1 matches 7 bases. Germline loops: CDR1 LNHDA, CDR2 SQIVND (reference sequence). Germline trimming cut 2 bases from V and 4 bases from J; bases unmatched to any gene: 1. The CDR3 loop spans 13 amino acids. CDR3 nucleotides: TGTGCCAGTAGTATACAGGGGGGCACTGAAGCTTTCTTT. It encodes CASSIQGGTEAFF. The complete variable domain, with remaining parts taken from reference TRBV19 and TRBJ1-1, reads DGGITQSPKYLFRKEGQNVTLSCEQNLNHDAMYWYRQDPGQGLRLIYYSQIVNDFQKGDIAEGYSVSREKKESFPLTVTSAQKNPTAFYLCASSIQGGTEAFFGQGTRLTVV.

This clone was detected ten times or more. Other DNA variants within this sample encode the same CDR3. The CDR3 coding sequence is TGTGCCAGCAGCGGGCGGACTGTCACCGGGGAGCTGTTTTTT. Its protein product is CASSGRTVTGELFF. This chain joins TRBV7-2 and TRBJ2-2, with TRBD2 as a possible D gene (5 bases). Germline assignment: CDR1 SGHTA and CDR2 FQGNSA. With 5 bases removed from V and 4 bases from J, the gap between germline ends came to 11 bases. This CDR3 spans 14 amino acids.

This clone was seen a single time. This rearrangement joins TRBV5-1 to TRBJ2-7, with a weak D call TRBD1 (5 bases). The germline V gene encodes CDR1 SGHRS and CDR2 YFSETQ. V was shortened by 4 bases and J by 0 bases, with 11 bases between the two germline ends. The CDR3 covers 14 residues. This chain's CDR3 is CASSPSRASYEQYF. CDR3 sequence (DNA): TGCGCCAGCAGCCCCTCCAGGGCCTCCTACGAGCAGTACTTC.

This clone was seen just once. This sequence joins TRBV5-1 and TRBJ2-5; TRBD2 aligns across 11 bases. Germline values: CDR1 SGHRS, CDR2 YFSETQ. J lost 6 bases, V lost 0 bases, and 4 bases had no gene match. This CDR3 comprises 15 residues. CDR3 DNA: TGCGCCAGCAGCTTGGGTACTAGCGGGGGAAAGACCCAGTACTTC. Its protein is CASSLGTSGGKTQYF.

The V call is TRBV6-5, the J call TRBJ2-7; 8 bases are a match to TRBD2. CDR3 length: 16 amino acids. V was pared by 0 bases and J by 1 base, with 5 bases of the junction left unmatched. In germline, CDR1 is MNHEY, CDR2 SVGAGI. CDR3: CASSYSNGGESYEQYF. In DNA, the CDR3 is TGTGCCAGCAGTTACTCGAACGGGGGGGAATCCTACGAGCAGTACTTC.

The chain joins TRBV28 to TRBJ1-5; the D is unclear. The V gene lost 8 bases and the J gene lost 1 base, with 12 bases spanning the gap. The CDR3 sequence is 14 residues long. The germline V gene encodes CDR1 MDHEN and CDR2 SYDVKM. In nucleotides, the CDR3 is TGTGCCAGCTCTAGAGGAGAAAGCAATCAGCCCCAGCATTTT. Its protein is CASSRGESNQPQHF.

The chain uses TRBV7-3 and TRBJ1-1; no reliable D call. The CDR3 has 14 amino acids. Germline V CDR1 and CDR2: SGHTA, FQGTGA. The ends were cut back, 0 bases at V and 6 bases at J, with 11 bases in the middle. For the CDR3, the DNA is TGTGCCAGCAGCTTAACCTCGGTCCAATCTGAAGCTTTCTTT. This codes for CASSLTSVQSEAFF.

The chain recombines TRBV2 with TRBJ2-5; the match to TRBD1 covers 8 bases. This CDR3 has 13 amino acids. With V trimmed by 6 bases and J by 2 bases, 2 bases remained unmatched. Germline values: CDR1 SNHLY, CDR2 FYNNEI. CDR3 nucleotides: TGTGCCAGCAGGGACAGGGTTCAAGAGACCCAGTACTTC. It yields the protein CASRDRVQETQYF. The variable domain in full, completed from reference TRBV2 and TRBJ2-5, reads EPEVTQTPSHQVTQMGQEVILRCVPISNHLYFYWYRQILGQKVEFLVSFYNNEISEKSEIFDDQFSVERPDGSNFTLKIRSTKLEDSAMYFCASRDRVQETQYFGPGTRLLVL.